Listed below are T cell receptor beta chains from one sample, sequenced in a study of blood T cells in healthy people across ages. TCRdb re-called the 5' RACE reads through MiXCR, storing one row per CDR3 protein. The table includes about 1,400,000 distinct CDR3 sequences, approximately 38% detected once. Sample: blood. These receptors all come from a woman younger than 35 in good health. Each CDR3 is given with its conserved first and last residue. The order of the fields is clone size, J gene, D gene, V gene, CDR3 protein, CDR3 DNA. The D gene is left open where the match is weak. A row's size may be missing; if present it is once, few, many or a size class.

>-|TRBJ2-1|-|TRBV11-2
CASSLDLGGEQFF
TGTGCCAGCAGCTTAGATCTCGGAGGTGAGCAGTTCTTC
>-|TRBJ2-3|-|TRBV7-9
CATRLGVGTDTQYF
TGTGCCACCCGGCTGGGGGTTGGCACAGATACGCAGTATTTT
>-|TRBJ2-1|-|TRBV20-1
CSARDGLQAEQFF
TGCAGTGCTAGAGATGGTTTACAGGCCGAGCAGTTCTTC
>-|TRBJ2-2|TRBD2|TRBV11-2
CASGRGGTTGELFF
TGTGCCAGCGGGCGGGGGGGTACCACCGGGGAGCTGTTTTTT
>-|TRBJ2-5|TRBD2|TRBV6-5
CASQVSGRETQYF
TGTGCCAGCCAAGTTAGCGGGAGAGAGACCCAGTACTTC
>-|TRBJ2-5|-|TRBV12-3/TRBV12-4
CASLFSRSVGIGETQYF
TGTGCCAGCTTGTTCAGCCGGTCGGTGGGAATAGGAGAGACCCAGTACTTC
>few|TRBJ2-3|TRBD2|TRBV25-1
CASSEYKALAATDTQYF
TGTGCCAGCAGTGAATATAAAGCCCTAGCGGCCACAGATACGCAGTATTTT
>-|TRBJ2-1|-|TRBV7-2
CASSLGPQDEVNEQFF
TGTGCCAGCAGCTTAGGTCCCCAAGATGAGGTCAATGAGCAGTTCTTC
>-|TRBJ2-1|TRBD2|TRBV29-1
CSVEVSGREETQFF
TGCAGCGTTGAAGTATCTGGGAGGGAAGAGACCCAGTTCTTC
>-|TRBJ2-1|TRBD2|TRBV5-1
CASSLPRALAGNEQFF
TGCGCCAGCAGCCTTCCCAGAGCTCTAGCGGGGAATGAGCAGTTCTTC
>-|TRBJ1-2|-|TRBV12-3/TRBV12-4
CASSPEPRTYGYTF
TGTGCCAGCAGTCCCGAGCCTCGGACCTATGGCTACACCTTC
>many|TRBJ2-3|-|TRBV20-1
CSAGSRVADTQYF
TGCAGTGCTGGCAGTAGGGTGGCAGATACGCAGTATTTT
>few|TRBJ1-1|-|TRBV29-1
CSVEPVLNTEAFF
TGCAGCGTTGAACCGGTTTTGAACACTGAAGCTTTCTTT
>once|TRBJ2-1|TRBD2|TRBV5-1
CASSTLASSNEQFF
TGCGCCAGCAGCACACTAGCGAGTAGTAATGAGCAGTTCTTC